This T cell receptor beta chain emerged from a study of blood T cell repertoires in COVID-19. Overall study context: Samples of COVID-19 (acute and convalescent) were obtained from the United States, Italy and Spain. PBMCs, B-cell-depleted T cells, or T cells were the source of the cDNA or gDNA that made up the material.

Losses at the gene ends were 0 bases for V and 2 bases for J; bases not matched to a gene: 2. The CDR3 runs to 15 residues. Germline loops: CDR1 KGHSH, CDR2 LQKENI. Original analysis: Amplification from reference gene primers served as the basis for estimated nucleated cell counts. Profiled with immunoSEQ multiplex PCR; TCRdb holds only in-frame clones, not every one. That table supplies the V and J calls and clone size; D and trimming were determined from the DNA. This sample has about 330,000 clones, with 88% found just once. The sequence was collected from a woman between 50 and 59 years old with active or convalescent COVID-19. Sequenced material: peripheral blood. J is TRBJ1-2 and V is TRBV18; TRBD1 matches at 8 bases. The DNA for the CDR3 is TGTGCCAGCTCACCACCGGGACAGGAAAACTATGGCTACACCTTC. This gives the protein CASSPPGQENYGYTF. Full variable domain (missing parts from reference TRBV18 and TRBJ1-2): NAGVMQNPRHLVRRRGQEARLRCSPMKGHSHVYWYRQLPEEGLKFMVYLQKENIIDESGMPKERFSAEFPKEGPSILRIQQVVRGDSAAYFCASSPPGQENYGYTFGSGTRLTVV.